This TCR beta chain was captured in a study of T cells in Graves' hyperthyroidism and ophthalmopathy. Turning to the study itself: Pretreatment peripheral blood was obtained at initial diagnosis.

RNA transcripts provided the source from which TCR beta CDR3 regions were amplified. The primer set for the first-round RT-PCR of the TCR CDR3 was HTBI. TCRdb re-analysed the multiplex PCR reads in MiXCR, keeping a single row per CDR3 protein. The sample records around 250,000 distinct CDR3 sequences, 14% to 15% being singletons. Hyperthyroidism patients were newly diagnosed, had disease duration under 2 months, and were aged 18 to 65 years. First hyperthyroidism diagnosis is when the blood sample was obtained, before any ophthalmopathy symptoms. Details on this clonotype: A much larger clone differs by one base, so this may be a read error.

The TCR sequence derives from a woman aged 40-49 years with Graves' hyperthyroidism that later progressed to Graves' ophthalmopathy. What was sequenced was blood.

The CDR3 coding sequence is TGTGCCGGCAGAGGAGCTGCTCAGCCCCAGCATTTT. This codes for CAGRGAAQPQHF. V gene TRBV2 combines with J gene TRBJ1-5; D is unclear. The CDR3 loop spans 12 amino acids. Germline CDR1 and CDR2: SNHLY and FYNNEI.